These 16 T cell receptor beta chains share one sample of origin, sequenced in a study of T cells after yellow fever vaccination. TCRdb analysed the 5' RACE reads with MiXCR anew, one entry per CDR3 protein. This table holds some 350,000 distinct CDR3 sequences, 8.5% to 10% found once. Sequencing was performed on PBMCs, taken on the day of the first yellow fever vaccination. Source of these receptors: a man aged 18 to 29 who received the YFV17D yellow fever vaccine.

This clonotype was seen repeatedly, ten times or more. This rearrangement joins TRBV11-2 to TRBJ2-1, with 10 nucleotides matching TRBD2. CDR1 SGHAT and CDR2 FQNNGV come from the germline V gene. The CDR3 has 14 residues. Germline trimming cut 5 bases from V and 8 bases from J; bases unmatched to any gene: 6. The CDR3 is CASSDSGGAHEQFF. CDR3 nucleotides: TGTGCCAGCAGCGACAGCGGGGGGGCCCATGAGCAGTTCTTC.

This clonotype was seen at least ten times. The rearrangement uses TRBV9 and TRBJ2-1, with 10 bases lining up with TRBD2. Trimming took 6 bases from V and 9 from J; bases not matched to a gene: 6. This CDR3 is built from 13 residues. The germline V gene encodes CDR1 SGDLS and CDR2 YYNGEE. DNA of the CDR3: TGTGCCAGCACAGCGGGGGGGACCGCTGAGCAGTTCTTC. Translated, it gives CASTAGGTAEQFF.

This clonotype came up a few times. This chain links TRBV7-2 with TRBJ2-7; D remains unclear. The germline gives CDR1 SGHTA, CDR2 FQGNSA. V was shortened by 5 bases and J by 1 base, with 9 bases between the two germline ends. The CDR3 runs 13 residues. The CDR3 nucleotides read TGTGCCAGCAGCCTGGCCTGGTCCTACGAGCAGTACTTC. Protein product: CASSLAWSYEQYF. The complete variable domain, with remaining parts taken from reference TRBV7-2 and TRBJ2-7, reads GAGVSQSPSNKVTEKGKDVELRCDPISGHTALYWYRQSLGQGLEFLIYFQGNSAPDKSGLPSDRFSAERTGGSVSTLTIQRTQQEDSAVYLCASSLAWSYEQYFGPGTRLTVT.

The chain joins TRBV28 to TRBJ2-7; no reliable D call. Trimming took 4 bases from V and 2 from J, leaving 9 bases between them. Germline values: CDR1 MDHEN, CDR2 SYDVKM. The CDR3 runs 13 residues. The CDR3 here is CASSSTPTYEQYV. CDR3 in DNA: TGTGCCAGCAGTTCCACCCCGACCTACGAGCAGTACGTC.

The chain couples TRBV5-1 to TRBJ1-2; D ambiguous. V shed 2 bases and J shed 6 bases, with 11 bases lying between them. Germline V lookup: CDR1 SGHRS, CDR2 YFSETQ. This CDR3 has 13 residues. DNA for the CDR3: TGCGCCAGCAGCTTACAATTAACGGATGGCTACACCTTC. Its translation: CASSLQLTDGYTF.

The rearrangement uses TRBV4-2 and TRBJ2-1; unclear D gene. CDR3 length: 17 amino acids. Trimming pared 4 bases from V and 3 bases from J, leaving 19 bases between. The V gene's germline CDR1 is LGHNA and CDR2 YNFKEQ. As DNA, the CDR3 is TGTGCCAGCAGCCCGTACGGAGCGCGCCAGAGCTACAATGAGCAGTTCTTC. Its translation: CASSPYGARQSYNEQFF.

The chain employs TRBV6-2 or TRBV6-3 and TRBJ2-1, with 8 bases that match TRBD2. V lost 10 bases to trimming and J lost 10 bases; unmatched junction nucleotides: 3. CDR1 is MNHEY, CDR2 SVGEGT, per germline. CDR3 length: 10 amino acids. CDR3 nucleotides: TGTGCCACCTTAGCGGGGGAGCAGTTCTTC. The encoded protein is CATLAGEQFF.

The rearrangement joins TRBV9 to TRBJ1-4; TRBD1 is a possible D gene (5 bases). This CDR3 contains 16 residues. The V and J ends lost 3 bases and 4 bases respectively, with 16 bases between them. Germline loops: CDR1 SGDLS, CDR2 YYNGEE. The CDR3 bases are TGTGCCAGCAGCGGACCCCCGGGAAGGGGTAATGAAAAACTGTTTTTT. It translates to CASSGPPGRGNEKLFF.

This clonotype showed up just a few times. V is TRBV7-9 and J is TRBJ1-6; the D is unclear. The CDR3 spans 13 residues. The germline CDR1 and CDR2 sequences are SEHNR and FQNEAQ (reference sequence). V lost 10 bases to trimming and J lost 7 bases, with 14 bases between them. This chain's CDR3 is CAIEDGPNSPLHF. DNA for the CDR3: TGTGCCATCGAGGACGGCCCGAATTCACCCCTCCACTTT.

At least ten counts were recorded for this clonotype. The CDR3, as DNA: TGTGCCAGCAGCTTAGGAGCTAACAATGAGCAGTTCTTC. Protein sequence: CASSLGANNEQFF. This chain joins TRBV7-2 and TRBJ2-1; D uncertain. CDR3 length equals 13 residues. Germline V gene sequence: CDR1 SGHTA, CDR2 FQGNSA. The germline V and J ends were trimmed by 1 base and 5 bases, with 6 bases remaining between them. Variable domain in full (rest from reference TRBV7-2 and TRBJ2-1): GAGVSQSPSNKVTEKGKDVELRCDPISGHTALYWYRQSLGQGLEFLIYFQGNSAPDKSGLPSDRFSAERTGGSVSTLTIQRTQQEDSAVYLCASSLGANNEQFFGPGTRLTVL.

This clonotype was recorded a few times. This chain connects TRBV25-1 to TRBJ1-4, with unresolved D. Looked up from germline, CDR1 is MGHDK and CDR2 is SYGVNS. Trimming stripped 6 bases from V and 7 bases from J, with 6 bases between. This CDR3 region has 11 residues. The CDR3 loop reads CASRRSEKLFF. The CDR3 DNA reads TGTGCCAGCAGGAGGAGTGAAAAACTGTTTTTT.

The table lists this clonotype with a few counts. The chain couples TRBV24-1 to TRBJ2-1; 12 nucleotides align to TRBD1. Per the germline V gene, CDR1 is KGHDR and CDR2 is SFDVKD. Trimming removed 5 bases from V and 10 bases from J; junction bases left unmatched: 8. The CDR3 has 15 residues. The CDR3: CATSGGTGGWDEQFF. DNA for the CDR3: TGTGCCACCAGTGGGGGGACAGGGGGCTGGGACGAGCAGTTCTTC.

This clonotype was seen at least ten times. This chain uses TRBV5-1 with TRBJ2-4, with D hard to call. CDR3 length equals 14 residues. Germline lookup yields CDR1 SGHRS and CDR2 YFSETQ. V gave up 0 bases and J gave up 7 bases, with 11 bases separating them. The CDR3 DNA is TGCGCCAGCAGCTTGGCTGGTACAGACAACATTCAGTACTTC. This codes for CASSLAGTDNIQYF.

This clonotype was detected many times. This chain uses TRBV12-5 with TRBJ2-2; D is unresolved. The V gene's germline CDR1 is LGHNT and CDR2 FRNRAP. This CDR3 spans 17 amino acids. V was cut by 2 bases and J by 1 base, with 14 bases left in between. CDR3 region: CASGLILSGRNTGELFF. CDR3 nucleotide sequence: TGTGCTAGTGGTTTGATCCTATCTGGCAGGAACACCGGGGAGCTGTTTTTT.

This clonotype was observed many times. The chain recombines TRBV10-3 with TRBJ2-3; 10 nucleotides line up with TRBD2. With 6 bases clipped from V and 0 bases from J, the junction kept 9 bases outside the gene matches. Germline CDR1 is ENHRY and CDR2 is SYGVKD. CDR3 length: 17 residues. This CDR3 reads CAISEGLAYTSTDTQYF. The DNA for the CDR3 is TGTGCCATCAGCGAGGGACTAGCGTATACGAGCACAGATACGCAGTATTTT.

J is TRBJ1-1 and V is TRBV7-9, with D tentatively TRBD1 (5 bases). V shed 4 bases and J shed 1 base, with 7 bases lying between them. CDR3 length: 13 amino acids. The germline V gene has CDR1 SEHNR and CDR2 FQNEAQ (reference sequence). The CDR3 sequence: CASSSRANTEAFF. DNA of the CDR3: TGTGCCAGCAGCTCCAGGGCGAACACTGAAGCTTTCTTT.